This T cell receptor beta chain emerged from a study of T cell repertoires in cytomegalovirus infection. About the research overall: A matching HLA type, together with CMV infection, was signaled by public TCR beta signatures. Findings of the study overall: There were carriers of CMV plus the relevant HLA, and cumulative public TCR beta family frequency identified them. There were HLA-C-restricted CMV-specific TCR beta clonotypes dominating the ex vivo response.

As to this clonotype: Its cognate antigen is unknown. At one end the junction does not follow the germline gene, possibly because of a read error.

TCRdb redid the calling of the reads with MiXCR, one entry per CDR3 protein. The table lists about 220,000 distinct CDR3 sequences, around two fifths of them singletons, with approximately 59% in the top ten. The CDR3 has 14 residues. Germline loops: CDR1 SNHLY, CDR2 FYNNEI. Sequences were derived from CD8+ T cells from cultured PBMCs, sampled from culture after CMV antigen stimulation. This sequence originates from a human donor in good health (CMV status not recorded). Some clones in this sample may be carry-over from other donors' samples. The genes are TRBV2 and TRBJ2-3; weak D call: TRBD2 (6 bases). CDR3 amino acids: CASSQGGSTDTQCF. The CDR3 nucleotides are TGTGCCAGCAGCCAGGGAGGTAGCACAGATACGCAGTGTTTT.